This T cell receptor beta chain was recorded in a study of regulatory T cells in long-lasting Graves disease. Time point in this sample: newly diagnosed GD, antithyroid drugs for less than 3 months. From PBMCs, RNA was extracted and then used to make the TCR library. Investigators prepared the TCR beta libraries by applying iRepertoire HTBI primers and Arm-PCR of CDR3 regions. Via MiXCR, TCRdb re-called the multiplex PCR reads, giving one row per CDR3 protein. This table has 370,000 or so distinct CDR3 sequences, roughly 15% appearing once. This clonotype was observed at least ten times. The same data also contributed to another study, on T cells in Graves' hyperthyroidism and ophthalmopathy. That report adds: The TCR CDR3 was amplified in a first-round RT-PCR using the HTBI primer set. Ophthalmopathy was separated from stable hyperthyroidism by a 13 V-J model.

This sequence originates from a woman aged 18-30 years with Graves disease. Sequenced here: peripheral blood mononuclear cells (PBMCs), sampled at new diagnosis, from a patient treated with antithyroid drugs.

In DNA form, the CDR3 reads TGTGCCAGCAGCTCCCGGGATTTCACAGATACGCAGTATTTT. It specifies CASSSRDFTDTQYF. This chain links TRBV5-6 with TRBJ2-3, with D perhaps TRBD2 (5 bases). Trimming left V 3 bases short and J 2 bases short, with 10 bases between. Germline V lookup: CDR1 SGHDT, CDR2 YYEEEE. The CDR3 is made up of 14 amino acids.